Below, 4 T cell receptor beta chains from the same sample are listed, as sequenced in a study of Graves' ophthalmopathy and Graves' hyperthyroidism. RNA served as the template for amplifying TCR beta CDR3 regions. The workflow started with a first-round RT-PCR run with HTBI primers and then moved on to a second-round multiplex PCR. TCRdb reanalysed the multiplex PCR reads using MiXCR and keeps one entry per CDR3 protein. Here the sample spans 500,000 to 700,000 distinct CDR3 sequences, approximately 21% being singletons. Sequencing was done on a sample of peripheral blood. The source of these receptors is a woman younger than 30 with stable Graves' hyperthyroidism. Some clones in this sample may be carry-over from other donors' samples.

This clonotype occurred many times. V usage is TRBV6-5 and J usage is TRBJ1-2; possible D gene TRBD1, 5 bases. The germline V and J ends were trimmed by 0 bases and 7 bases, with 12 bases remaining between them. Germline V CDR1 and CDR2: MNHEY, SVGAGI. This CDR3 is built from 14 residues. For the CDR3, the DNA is TGTGCCAGCAGTTACTCTGGGACGGCGGGTGGCTACACCTTC. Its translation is CASSYSGTAGGYTF.

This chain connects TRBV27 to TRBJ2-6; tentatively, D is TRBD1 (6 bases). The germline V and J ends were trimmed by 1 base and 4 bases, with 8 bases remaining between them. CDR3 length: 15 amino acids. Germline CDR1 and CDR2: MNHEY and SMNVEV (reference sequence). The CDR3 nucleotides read TGTGCCAGCAGTTTATGGGGGCGGGGGGCCAACGTCCTGACTTTC. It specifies CASSLWGRGANVLTF.

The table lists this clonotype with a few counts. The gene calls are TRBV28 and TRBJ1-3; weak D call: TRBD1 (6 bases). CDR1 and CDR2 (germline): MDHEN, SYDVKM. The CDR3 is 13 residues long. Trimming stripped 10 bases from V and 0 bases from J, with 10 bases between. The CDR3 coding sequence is TGTGCCACACCGGACAGCTCTGGAAACACCATATATTTT. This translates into CATPDSSGNTIYF.

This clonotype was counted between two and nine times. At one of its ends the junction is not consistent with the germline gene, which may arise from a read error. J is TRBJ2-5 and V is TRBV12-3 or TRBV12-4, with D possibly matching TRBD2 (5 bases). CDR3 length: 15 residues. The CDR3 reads CASSLVVRKGETKYF. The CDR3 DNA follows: TGTGCCAGCAGTTTAGTCGTCAGGAAGGGAGAGACCAAGTACTTC.